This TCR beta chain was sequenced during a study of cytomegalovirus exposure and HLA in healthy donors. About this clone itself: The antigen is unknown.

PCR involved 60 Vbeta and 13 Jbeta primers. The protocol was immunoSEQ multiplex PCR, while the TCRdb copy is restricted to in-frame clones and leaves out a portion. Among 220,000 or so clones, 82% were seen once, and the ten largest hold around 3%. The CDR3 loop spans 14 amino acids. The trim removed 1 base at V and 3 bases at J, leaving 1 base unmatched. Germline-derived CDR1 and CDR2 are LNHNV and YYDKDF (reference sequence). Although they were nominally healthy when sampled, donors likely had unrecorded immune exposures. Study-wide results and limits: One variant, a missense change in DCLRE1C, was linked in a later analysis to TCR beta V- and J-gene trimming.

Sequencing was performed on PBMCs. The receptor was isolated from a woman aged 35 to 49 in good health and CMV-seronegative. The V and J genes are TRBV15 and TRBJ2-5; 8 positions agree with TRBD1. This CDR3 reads CATSRGDRKETQYF. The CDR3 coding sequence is TGTGCCACCAGCAGAGGGGACAGGAAAGAGACCCAGTACTTC.